This T cell receptor beta chain was recorded in a study of regulatory and conventional T cells in RAG deficiency (dated by TCRdb to the late 2010s). Concerning the study at large: The study used high-throughput TCR beta sequencing to compare repertoire diversity and composition of Treg, conventional CD4+ and CD8+ T cells between RAG-deficient patients and healthy controls.

As concerns this clone: Its antigen target is currently unknown. No qualities accompany the bases; no much larger clone lies one base away.

Before genomic DNA was extracted, regulatory T cells were isolated from blood as CD4+CD25-high CD127-low cells. For repertoire analyses, the comparison group consisted of roughly eight healthy control donors. What the work shows at the level of the full study, not this receptor alone: For some subjects, some analyses of T-cell subsets were not performed. In Omenn syndrome patients, sorted CD25-high CD127-low cells may represent peripherally activated cells rather than bona fide Treg cells. RAG-deficient patients showed markedly lower Shannon entropy and higher Simpson indices than control T-cell subpopulations. All patient T-cell subsets had shorter CDR3 lengths; Omenn syndrome patients showed >80% Treg-Tconv repertoire overlap at nucleotide and amino acid level. Compared with controls, Omenn syndrome and CID/AS patients had about 100-fold fewer unique TCR beta sequences in Treg cells, but only approximately 10-fold fewer in the other subsets.

Libraries were prepared through the immunoSEQ multiplex PCR assay. Genomic DNA from the sorted T-cell subsets was used to amplify and sequence rearranged TCR beta chain products. The paper's processing steps were these. Repertoire diversity of productive TCR beta rearrangements was quantified using Shannon entropy and Simpson indices. To gauge clonal expansion, the frequencies of the 100 most abundant productive TCR beta clonotypes among total reads were added together. The TRB repertoires were evaluated with a self-reactivity index based on amino acid usage at CDR3beta positions 6 and 7. Two-way ANOVA was applied to the repertoire analyses, whereas Student t or Mann-Whitney tests were applied to the flow cytometric analyses. What TCRdb holds here is the immuneACCESS table cut down to in-frame rearrangements. Part of the clones is not present; checked against another copy, under half of the missing clones reflect an unresolved V gene, and the others are unexplained. V and J calls and clone size follow that table, whereas D and trimming were derived from the DNA. This sample comprises approximately 12,000 clones, approximately 95% of them detected only once. Over 1.2% of the sample goes to the ten largest clones.

This same sample was also taken into another study, of regulatory T cells. Looking at the second paper: In the multiplex PCR, 52 forward TRBV primers and 13 reverse TRBJ primers were used, and assay-based and computational corrections were applied for amplification bias. Repertoires from patients had restricted unique TRB V-J pairs and skewed V and J gene usage, with the strongest effect in regulatory T cells. T-cell receptor beta repertoires of sorted regulatory, conventional CD4+ and CD8+ T cells were compared between CD3G-deficient patients and healthy controls. Ficoll density separation was used to isolate peripheral blood mononuclear cells. Rearranged TRB loci were amplified from genomic DNA by multiplex PCR within the immunoSEQ assay. TRB amplicons were sequenced on an Illumina HiSeq platform. Custom algorithms error-filtered the raw sequences and aligned the raw sequences to reference gene sequences, after which the immunoSEQ online tools were used for analysis. The frequencies of productive and nonproductive TRB rearrangements were evaluated among unique sequences as well as among total sequences. Group comparisons used t tests, Mann-Whitney tests or two-way ANOVA run in Prism software.

Sequenced: CD127- CD25+ CD4+ Tregs sorted from blood. This TCR was sampled from a human donor in good health.

Here is the DNA: TGTGCCAGCTCACCCCCGGACAGTAACTATGGCTACACCTTC. Translated, this gives CASSPPDSNYGYTF. The sequence links TRBV18 to TRBJ1-2; perhaps TRBD1 is the D gene, with 6 bases matching. Including the terminal cysteine and phenylalanine, the CDR3 comprises 14 residues. Here the CDR3 DNA is all that survives: 42 bases in frame from base 1. CDR1 and CDR2 are read off the germline V gene as KGHSH and LQKENI. Relative to germline, V is 3 bases shorter and J is 1 base shorter, with 9 bases between their ends. Beyond the CDR3, the reference TRBV18 and TRBJ1-2 genes provide the residues; the full variable domain reads: NAGVMQNPRHLVRRRGQEARLRCSPMKGHSHVYWYRQLPEEGLKFMVYLQKENIIDESGMPKERFSAEFPKEGPSILRIQQVVRGDSAAYFCASSPPDSNYGYTFGSGTRLTVV.